This T cell receptor (beta chain) was sequenced in a study of graft-versus-host responses after intestinal transplantation. Overall study: Tacrolimus plus steroids were given to all recipients for roughly 3 years, preceded by anti-thymocyte globulin induction.

Worth noting for this clone: What it binds is not known.

Findings and limits, study-wide: The marrow of recipients harbored GvH clones, and ileum or blood showed some of them first.

TCRdb's copy holds only in-frame clones and misses some; the assay was immunoSEQ multiplex PCR. Among some 90,000 clones listed, approximately 82% were seen once. The V segment lost 6 bases and the J segment 3 bases; nucleotides outside the gene matches: 10. The length of the CDR3 is 14 residues. Germline CDR1 and CDR2: SQVTM and ANQGSEA. The TCR sequence derives from a human donor who received an intestinal transplant. This specimen consisted of unstimulated CD4+ T cells sorted from spleen or lymph node cells, obtained before intestinal transplant. The chain has TRBV29-1 and TRBJ1-1, with 7 bases fitting TRBD1. The DNA for the CDR3 is TGCAGCGTCATAAAGACAGGGTGGGACACTGAAGCTTTCTTT. Encoded protein: CSVIKTGWDTEAFF.